There are many counts of the clone carrying this T cell receptor (beta chain). This specimen comes from a study of T cells in Graves' hyperthyroidism and ophthalmopathy. Study information: Peripheral blood was obtained at initial diagnosis, preceding any treatment.

Germline CDR1 SGHRS, CDR2 YFSETQ. With 0 bases removed from V and 2 bases from J, the gap between germline ends came to 19 bases. The CDR3 extends over 18 amino acids. The CDR3 regions of TCR beta were amplified from RNA transcripts. RT-PCR in the first round (using the HTBI primer set) targeted the TCR CDR3. TCRdb analysed the multiplex PCR reads with MiXCR anew, one entry per CDR3 protein. The repertoire holds roughly 570,000 distinct CDR3 sequences, with more than 15% as singletons. Graves' hyperthyroidism without ophthalmopathy progression within 18 months was termed stable. Clinical symptoms, serum thyroxine, TRAb, thyroid ultrasound and orbital computed tomography informed diagnoses.

The sequencing input was blood. The TCR originated in a young woman with Graves' hyperthyroidism. The chain has TRBV5-1 and TRBJ2-3; D is ambiguous. CDR3 nucleotides: TGCGCCAGCAGCTTGGCATCATTCGGGCTACGGTTCACAGATACGCAGTATTTT. Translated: CASSLASFGLRFTDTQYF.